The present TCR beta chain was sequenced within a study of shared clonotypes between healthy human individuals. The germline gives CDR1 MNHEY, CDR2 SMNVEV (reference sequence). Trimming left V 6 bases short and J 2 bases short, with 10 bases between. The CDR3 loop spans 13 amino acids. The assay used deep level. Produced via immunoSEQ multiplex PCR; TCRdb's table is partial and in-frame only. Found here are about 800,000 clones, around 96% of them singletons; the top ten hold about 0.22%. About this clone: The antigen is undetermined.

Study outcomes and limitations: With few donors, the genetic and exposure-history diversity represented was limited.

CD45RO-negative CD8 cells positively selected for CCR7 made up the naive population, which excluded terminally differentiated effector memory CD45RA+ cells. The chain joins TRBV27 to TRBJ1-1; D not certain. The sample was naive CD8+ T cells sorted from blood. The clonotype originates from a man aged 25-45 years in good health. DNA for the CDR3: TGTGCCAGCAGCTGGACCCGAAACACTGAAGCTTTCTTT. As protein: CASSWTRNTEAFF.